The 30 T cell receptor beta chains in this list originate from one sample, sequenced in a study of cytomegalovirus exposure and HLA in healthy donors. The study ran its PCR with 60 Vbeta and 13 Jbeta primers. Sequencing was performed with immunoSEQ multiplex PCR; in TCRdb, only in-frame clones are kept and a portion is missing. Among about 130,000 clones, about 80% were seen once, and the ten largest hold approximately 1%. The sample taken for sequencing was PBMCs. These receptors were taken from a human donor in good health.

V and J are TRBV28 and TRBJ2-3; tentative D call: TRBD1 (6 bases). The germline V gene encodes CDR1 MDHEN and CDR2 SYDVKM. The CDR3 loop spans 12 amino acids. Trimming stripped 8 bases from V and 7 bases from J, with 13 bases between. CDR3 amino acids: CASPDSRNTQYF. CDR3 bases: TGTGCCAGCCCGGACAGCCGTAATACGCAGTATTTT.

V is TRBV7-6 and J is TRBJ2-5, with 10 bases matching TRBD2. The V gene's germline CDR1 is SGHVS and CDR2 FNYEAQ. This CDR3 contains 15 residues. V lost 3 bases to trimming and J lost 2 bases; unmatched junction nucleotides: 3. The CDR3 is CASSLLAGDQETQYF. CDR3 sequence (DNA): TGTGCCAGCAGCTTGCTAGCGGGGGATCAAGAGACCCAGTACTTC.

This clone occurred a few times. V and J are TRBV7-9 and TRBJ1-6; weak D call: TRBD1 (5 bases). Germline V gene sequence: CDR1 SEHNR, CDR2 FQNEAQ (reference sequence). The CDR3 is made up of 15 amino acids. Trimming shortened V by 5 bases and J by 7 bases, and 15 bases separated the two germline ends. The CDR3 coding sequence is TGTGCCAGCAGCCCGGACACCGCAGGAAATTCACCCCTCCACTTT. Protein: CASSPDTAGNSPLHF.

The chain carries TRBV5-1 and TRBJ2-7; D is ambiguous. The germline CDR1 and CDR2 sequences are SGHRS and YFSETQ. This CDR3 spans 13 amino acids. Trimming removed 0 bases at V and 6 bases at J, with 10 bases between. CDR3 in DNA: TGCGCCAGCAGCTTGGATAGCTTGCGCGAGCAGTACTTC. Protein sequence: CASSLDSLREQYF.

The genes are TRBV10-3 and TRBJ2-7, with 8 bases fitting TRBD1. Germline trimming cut 5 bases from V and 10 bases from J; bases unmatched to any gene: 10. There are 13 residues in the CDR3. Germline V gives CDR1 ENHRY, CDR2 SYGVKD. This CDR3 reads CAISPEDGTGQYF. CDR3 nucleotides: TGTGCCATCAGTCCCGAGGATGGGACAGGACAGTACTTC.

V is TRBV7-2 and J is TRBJ2-5, with 9 bases identical to TRBD2. V was clipped by 0 bases and J by 6 bases; unmatched bases: 8. This CDR3 spans 16 amino acids. Germline CDR1 and CDR2: SGHTA and FQGNSA. The CDR3 bases are TGTGCCAGCAGCTTAGCAGGCGGGGGGGCCGGTAAGACCCAGTACTTC. Amino acid sequence: CASSLAGGGAGKTQYF.

A word on this clone: A junction boundary mismatches the germline segment, possibly from a read error. The chain combines TRBV14 with TRBJ1-4, with unresolved D. CDR1 and CDR2 (germline): SGHDN, FVKESK. The CDR3 extends over 15 amino acids. CDR3 amino acids: CASSQGYPTNEKLFF. CDR3 DNA sequence: TGTGCCAGCAGCCAAGGGTATCCAACTAACGAAAAACTGTTTTTT. The full variable domain, rest sourced from reference TRBV14 and TRBJ1-4, is EAGVTQFPSHSVIEKGQTVTLRCDPISGHDNLYWYRRVMGKEIKFLLHFVKESKQDESGMPNNRFLAERTGGTYSTLKVQPAELEDSGVYFCASSQGYPTNEKLFFGSGTQLSVL.

The rearrangement links TRBV6-1 to TRBJ1-5, with D unclear. This CDR3 region has 13 residues. CDR1 MNHNS and CDR2 SASEGT come from the germline V gene. Trimming removed 2 bases from V and 6 bases from J, with 8 bases in between. CDR3 sequence reads: CASSEIPGQPQHF. The DNA for the CDR3 is TGTGCCAGCAGTGAAATCCCCGGTCAGCCCCAGCATTTT.

The chain has TRBV5-1 and TRBJ2-1; possible D gene TRBD1, 6 bases. The CDR3 is 14 amino acids. Trimming pared 4 bases from V and 7 bases from J, leaving 15 bases between. Germline lookup yields CDR1 SGHRS and CDR2 YFSETQ. The CDR3 spells CASSPDRLGNEQFF. CDR3 nucleotides: TGCGCCAGCAGCCCAGACAGGTTAGGGAATGAGCAGTTCTTC.

This clone has a handful of counts. The rearrangement links TRBV5-6 to TRBJ2-7; perhaps TRBD1 as D (6 bases). CDR1 is SGHDT, CDR2 YYEEEE, per germline. Trimming stripped 2 bases from V and 6 bases from J, with 9 bases between. The CDR3 runs 12 residues. CDR3 amino acids: CASSLGQSEQYF. The CDR3 coding sequence is TGTGCCAGCAGCTTAGGACAGTCCGAGCAGTACTTC.

The chain has TRBV4-2 and TRBJ2-2; 7 nucleotides agree with TRBD2. The CDR3 sequence is 17 residues long. Germline lookup yields CDR1 LGHNA and CDR2 YNFKEQ. V was clipped by 4 bases and J by 1 base; unmatched bases: 9. CDR3 coding DNA: TGTGCCAGCAGCCTCCCCCCTAGCGGCCTGAACACCGGGGAGCTGTTTTTT. The encoded protein is CASSLPPSGLNTGELFF.

A single count supports this clone. The CDR3 spells CASSTTGLPGELFF. DNA of the CDR3: TGTGCCAGCAGTACCACAGGGCTCCCCGGGGAGCTGTTTTTT. This chain links TRBV6-1 with TRBJ2-2; D might be TRBD1 (6 bases). Germline CDR1 MNHNS, CDR2 SASEGT. The CDR3 consists of 14 residues. The V and J ends lost 5 bases and 6 bases respectively, with 13 bases between them.

The chain uses TRBV10-3 and TRBJ2-7; 7 bases match TRBD1. CDR3 length equals 19 residues. The germline V gene has CDR1 ENHRY and CDR2 SYGVKD. Trimming removed 4 bases from V and 0 bases from J; junction bases left unmatched: 18. The CDR3 reads CAISAGSGQAPDSSYEQYF. In DNA form, the CDR3 reads TGTGCCATCAGTGCCGGCTCAGGACAGGCCCCCGATAGCTCCTACGAGCAGTACTTC.

A few counts support this clone. This chain uses TRBV15 with TRBJ1-6; no clear D. The CDR3 spans 14 residues. Germline CDR1 LNHNV, CDR2 YYDKDF (reference sequence). V was pared by 5 bases and J by 1 base, with 6 bases between. The CDR3: CATSGRSYNSPLHF. The CDR3 nucleotides are TGTGCCACCAGCGGCAGGTCCTATAATTCACCCCTCCACTTT.

In nucleotides, the CDR3 is TGCGCCAGCAGCCAAGTATTTGAGGGATCGTTCGGTGAAAAACTGTTTTTT. Its translation: CASSQVFEGSFGEKLFF. The chain couples TRBV4-1 to TRBJ1-4; D unclear. Deletions cut 1 base from V and 7 bases from J, with 19 bases between. The germline gives CDR1 MGHRA, CDR2 YSYEKL. The CDR3 covers 17 residues.

This clone was detected once. One junction end does not reproduce the germline sequence, and a read error may be involved. The V and J genes are TRBV5-6 and TRBJ1-1; unclear D gene. CDR3 length equals 14 residues. CDR1 is SGHDT and CDR2 is YYEEEE in the germline V gene. The CDR3 DNA reads as TGTGCCGGCAGCTCAATTCAATACATAACTGAAGCTTTCTTT. It specifies CAGSSIQYITEAFF.

The chain employs TRBV7-7 and TRBJ2-5; 7 positions match TRBD1. The end of the DNA fits TRBJ2-7 better, so the J call may be wrong. CDR3 length: 17 residues. Germline V gene lookup returns CDR1 SSHAT and CDR2 FNYEAQ (reference sequence). DNA of the CDR3: TGTGCCAGCAGCCCCCATGCGCCGGGACAGATACTTTACGAGCAGTACTTC. Protein: CASSPHAPGQILYEQYF.

To note about this clone: The junction differs from germline at one of its ends, possibly a read error. CDR3: CSSSDRPVAGGDRTDTQYF. The DNA for the CDR3 is TGTTCCAGCAGCGACAGACCCGTGGCAGGGGGTGATCGCACAGATACGCAGTATTTT. The J gene is TRBJ2-3, the V gene TRBV7-9; TRBD1 matches at 7 bases. The germline CDR1 and CDR2 sequences are SEHNR and FQNEAQ (reference sequence). The CDR3 contains 19 residues.

This clone was detected a few times. This chain links TRBV18 with TRBJ1-1; D gene unclear. Per the germline V gene, CDR1 is KGHSH and CDR2 is LQKENI. V dropped 0 bases and J dropped 0 bases, with 5 bases sitting between them. The CDR3 runs to 14 residues. The CDR3 region has the DNA TGTGCCAGCTCACCACCGGCGGTGAACACTGAAGCTTTCTTT. Its translation is CASSPPAVNTEAFF.

V is TRBV7-6 and J is TRBJ2-7; TRBD1 matches at 7 bases. CDR3 size: 14 residues. Trimming took 5 bases from V and 7 from J; bases not matched to a gene: 11. Germline V CDR1 and CDR2: SGHVS, FNYEAQ. CDR3 nucleotides: TGTGCCAGCAGCCCCGGGACAGAAATGGGGGAGCAGTACTTC. This codes for CASSPGTEMGEQYF.

The rearrangement joins TRBV19 to TRBJ1-1; perhaps TRBD1 as D (5 bases). The length of the CDR3 is 13 residues. The germline gives CDR1 LNHDA, CDR2 SQIVND (reference sequence). The V end lost 1 base, the J end lost 3 bases, and 6 bases lay between the germline ends. CDR3 sequence reads: CASSIGQYTEAFF. In DNA form, the CDR3 reads TGTGCCAGTAGTATAGGACAGTACACTGAAGCTTTCTTT.

The genes are TRBV13 and TRBJ2-7, with TRBD2 as a possible D gene (5 bases). The CDR3 sequence is 12 residues long. Trimming left V 6 bases short and J 3 bases short, with 9 bases between. CDR1 and CDR2 (germline): PRHDT, FYEKMQ (reference sequence). CDR3 DNA sequence: TGTGCCAGCAGACTCGGGGACTACGAGCAGTACTTC. This encodes CASRLGDYEQYF.

CDR3: CASSTGDSANYGYTF. As DNA, the CDR3 is TGTGCCAGCAGTACAGGGGACTCAGCTAACTATGGCTACACCTTC. The chain joins TRBV6-1 to TRBJ1-2, with TRBD1 identical over 7 bases. The J segment lost 0 bases and the V segment lost 5 bases, leaving 6 bases of the junction unmatched. The CDR3 length is 15 residues. The germline V gene encodes CDR1 MNHNS and CDR2 SASEGT.

The chain couples TRBV9 to TRBJ2-1; 7 bases align to TRBD2. V shed 3 bases, J shed 6 bases, and the junction held 6 bases outside the gene matches. Germline lookup yields CDR1 SGDLS and CDR2 YYNGEE. The CDR3 consists of 14 residues. The CDR3 spells CASSASGMGNEQFF. DNA for the CDR3: TGTGCCAGCAGCGCGAGCGGGATGGGCAATGAGCAGTTCTTC.

This chain uses TRBV4-2 with TRBJ2-2; 8 nucleotides match TRBD1. The CDR3 totals 18 residues. Germline CDR1 LGHNA, CDR2 YNFKEQ. The V segment lost 1 base and the J segment 4 bases; nucleotides outside the gene matches: 11. The CDR3: CASSQGAQTGAATGELFF. CDR3 nucleotides: TGTGCCAGCAGCCAAGGGGCCCAGACAGGGGCGGCCACCGGGGAGCTGTTTTTT.

This rearrangement joins TRBV12-5 to TRBJ2-5; TRBD1 aligns across 7 bases. CDR1 and CDR2 from the germline V gene are LGHNT and FRNRAP. Germline trimming cut 5 bases from V and 0 bases from J; bases unmatched to any gene: 3. The length of the CDR3 is 14 residues. The CDR3 spells CASGVQGNQETQYF. CDR3 nucleotides: TGTGCTAGTGGTGTACAGGGGAACCAAGAGACCCAGTACTTC.

The rearrangement uses TRBV5-1 and TRBJ1-3; 7 bases are a match to TRBD1. Germline CDR1 and CDR2: SGHRS and YFSETQ. This CDR3 spans 13 amino acids. J lost 8 bases, V lost 4 bases, and 6 bases had no gene match. CDR3 coding DNA: TGCGCCAGCAGCGCCGACAGGGAAGACACCATATATTTT. As protein: CASSADREDTIYF.

This clone showed up just once. The chain carries TRBV2 and TRBJ1-1; the D is unclear. This CDR3 is built from 13 residues. V was pared by 5 bases and J by 5 bases, with 12 bases between. The germline CDR1 and CDR2 sequences are SNHLY and FYNNEI. CDR3 loop: CASSMRGRTEAFF. The CDR3 bases are TGTGCCAGCAGTATGCGAGGGAGGACTGAAGCTTTCTTT.

This rearrangement joins TRBV6-5 to TRBJ1-6; D call uncertain. The germline V and J ends were trimmed by 2 bases and 9 bases, with 5 bases remaining between them. Germline values: CDR1 MNHEY, CDR2 SVGAGI. The CDR3 sequence is 12 residues long. The CDR3 nucleotides read TGTGCCAGCAGTTACAGCGGTTCACCCCTCCACTTT. This sequence encodes CASSYSGSPLHF.

There are a few counts of this clone. The germline gene is not matched at one end of the junction; a read error may be the cause. V and J are TRBV27 and TRBJ2-7, with 10 bases lining up with TRBD1. The length of the CDR3 is 15 residues. CDR1 is MNHEY and CDR2 is SMNVEV in the germline V gene (reference sequence). CDR3 region: CASTLTGTGVYEQYF. The CDR3 DNA follows: TGTGCCAGCACTTTAACCGGGACAGGGGTTTACGAGCAGTACTTC.